This section outlines one T cell receptor (beta chain) sequence together with its context. Its antigen is currently unknown. These data are taken from a study of OX40 agonist ivuxolimab in advanced cancers. Across the whole study: An anti-OX40 (CD134) antibody with agonistic activity, ivuxolimab, was administered to patients. Study results and caveats: The CD4+ and CD8+ T cells in the blood had expanded clonally by week 6 at 0.1 to 3.0 mg/kg. Fewer expanded clones were found on average in CD4+ than in CD8+ T cells.

Germline CDR1 and CDR2: SNHLY and FYNNEI. The CDR3 contains 13 residues. V was trimmed by 8 bases and J by 0 bases, leaving 8 bases between them. Only in-frame clones appear in the TCRdb table, and some are missing; sequencing was by immunoSEQ multiplex PCR. The table records about 68,000 clones, more than 75% of them present only once. Specimen: CD4+ or CD8+ T cells sorted from blood, collected in a trial of the OX40 agonist ivuxolimab. The chain employs TRBV2 and TRBJ1-5; D may be TRBD1 (5 bases). The receptor's source is an adult with an advanced solid tumor such as melanoma, head and neck, liver or kidney cancer. The CDR3 region has the DNA TGTGCCAGCGGGGGATATAGCAATCAGCCCCAGCATTTT. Protein: CASGGYSNQPQHF.